One and the same sample provided the 16 T cell receptor beta chains below, sequenced in a study of T cell responses to AZD1222 COVID-19 vaccine. TCRdb's copy holds only in-frame clones and misses some; the assay was immunoSEQ multiplex PCR. The sample lists about 120,000 clones; roughly 91% were seen once. Here the sequenced sample was peripheral blood, taken on day 0 of MenACWY control vaccination. All receptors come from an adult in good health.

The J gene is TRBJ1-2, the V gene TRBV4-2; TRBD1 agrees at 7 bases. Trimming at V came to 4 bases and at J to 2 bases, leaving 10 bases not matched to a gene. This CDR3 contains 16 residues. CDR1 and CDR2 (germline): LGHNA, YNFKEQ. As DNA, the CDR3 is TGTGCCAGCAGCCTCCTGGGACAGTCGACCAACTATGGCTACACCTTC. Translated: CASSLLGQSTNYGYTF.

V gene TRBV2 combines with J gene TRBJ1-4; tentatively, D is TRBD1 (6 bases). In germline, CDR1 is SNHLY, CDR2 FYNNEI. Trimming removed 2 bases from V and 6 bases from J, with 16 bases in between. The CDR3 loop spans 16 amino acids. CDR3: CASSESEGGLHEKLFF. The CDR3 DNA reads as TGTGCCAGCAGTGAATCAGAGGGGGGGTTACATGAAAAACTGTTTTTT.

This clone was seen only once. The rearrangement uses TRBV19 and TRBJ1-2; D remains unclear. The CDR3 totals 13 residues. Germline CDR1 and CDR2: LNHDA and SQIVND (reference sequence). Trimming removed 3 bases from V and 0 bases from J, with 5 bases in between. CDR3 loop: CASSIKPNYGYTF. In DNA form, the CDR3 reads TGTGCCAGTAGTATTAAGCCTAACTATGGCTACACCTTC. The complete variable domain, with remaining parts taken from reference TRBV19 and TRBJ1-2, reads DGGITQSPKYLFRKEGQNVTLSCEQNLNHDAMYWYRQDPGQGLRLIYYSQIVNDFQKGDIAEGYSVSREKKESFPLTVTSAQKNPTAFYLCASSIKPNYGYTFGSGTRLTVV.

The genes are TRBV19 and TRBJ2-5; D remains unclear. In germline, CDR1 is LNHDA, CDR2 SQIVND (reference sequence). This CDR3 has 13 residues. V lost 1 base, J lost 5 bases, and 8 bases lay in between. CDR3 nucleotides: TGTGCCAGTAGTATAGCCCCTCGGGAGACCCAGTACTTC. It encodes CASSIAPRETQYF.

The chain is built from TRBV10-3 and TRBJ1-3, with D maybe TRBD1 (5 bases). Looked up from germline, CDR1 is ENHRY and CDR2 is SYGVKD. This CDR3 spans 17 amino acids. V gave up 3 bases and J gave up 4 bases, with 19 bases separating them. CDR3 protein: CAISDPAHPEGGNTIYF. The CDR3 DNA reads as TGTGCCATCAGTGACCCTGCGCACCCAGAGGGGGGAAACACCATATATTTT.

This clone was counted a few times. The gene calls are TRBV25-1 and TRBJ1-1; no firm D call. V was clipped by 0 bases and J by 1 base, with 9 bases between them. Germline V lookup: CDR1 MGHDK, CDR2 SYGVNS. The CDR3 spans 15 residues. The CDR3 sequence is CASSEYPRTNTEAFF. The CDR3 DNA is TGTGCCAGCAGTGAATATCCCCGCACGAACACTGAAGCTTTCTTT.

The chain joins TRBV4-3 to TRBJ1-2, with TRBD1 identical over 11 bases. The V gene end was trimmed by 1 base and the J gene end by 6 bases; junction bases not matched to a gene: 7. The CDR3 consists of 16 residues. Germline loops: CDR1 LGHNA, CDR2 YSLEER. In DNA form, the CDR3 reads TGCGCCAGCAGCCAAGTGCGGACAGGGGGCGGGAATGGCTACACCTTC. Its translation: CASSQVRTGGGNGYTF.

The chain has TRBV9 and TRBJ2-5; 7 bases align to TRBD2. The length of the CDR3 is 13 residues. The junction had 4 bases not matched to a gene; V was cut back by 3 bases and J by 5 bases. Germline V gene sequence: CDR1 SGDLS, CDR2 YYNGEE. For the CDR3, the DNA is TGTGCCAGCAGCGGTGGGGGGGTGGAGACCCAGTACTTC. Residues: CASSGGGVETQYF.

V usage is TRBV5-1 and J usage is TRBJ1-1; D unresolved. The V end lost 4 bases, the J end lost 4 bases, and 14 bases lay between the germline ends. The CDR3 is 14 residues long. Germline V CDR1 and CDR2: SGHRS, YFSETQ. The CDR3 DNA is TGCGCCAGCAGCGTACCGGGCCCAGGCACTGAAGCTTTCTTT. It yields the protein CASSVPGPGTEAFF.

V usage is TRBV7-9 and J usage is TRBJ2-1; the D gene is possibly TRBD1 (5 bases). The CDR3 has 14 residues. Per germline, CDR1 SEHNR and CDR2 FQNEAQ (reference sequence). The ends were cut back, 2 bases at V and 7 bases at J, with 12 bases in the middle. The CDR3 here is CASSLSNQGNEQFF. The DNA of the CDR3 is TGTGCCAGCAGCTTATCCAACCAGGGTAATGAGCAGTTCTTC. The full variable domain, completed using reference TRBV7-9 and TRBJ2-1, is DTGVSQNPRHKITKRGQNVTFRCDPISEHNRLYWYRQTLGQGPEFLTYFQNEAQLEKSRLLSDRFSAERPKGSFSTLEIQRTEQGDSAMYLCASSLSNQGNEQFFGPGTRLTVL.

The J gene is TRBJ2-7, the V gene TRBV29-1; D is unresolved. Germline values: CDR1 SQVTM, CDR2 ANQGSEA. With 5 bases removed from V and 0 bases from J, the gap between germline ends came to 20 bases. The CDR3 contains 16 residues. CDR3 loop: CSVLGPGRAHSYEQYF. The CDR3 region has the DNA TGCAGCGTTCTGGGCCCGGGCCGGGCCCACTCCTACGAGCAGTACTTC.

This chain uses TRBV19 with TRBJ2-4, with D perhaps being TRBD1 or TRBD2 (5 bases each). The ends were cut back, 6 bases at V and 1 base at J, with 28 bases in the middle. This CDR3 is 20 amino acids long. From germline, CDR1 is LNHDA and CDR2 SQIVND (reference sequence). CDR3 region: CASSNLGPNLLTPAKNIQYF. CDR3 DNA: TGTGCCAGTAGCAACCTGGGACCCAACCTGTTAACTCCGGCCAAAAACATTCAGTACTTC.

V gene TRBV15 combines with J gene TRBJ2-7; TRBD2 aligns across 9 bases. Trimming removed 1 base from V and 0 bases from J; junction bases left unmatched: 4. The germline gives CDR1 LNHNV, CDR2 YYDKDF (reference sequence). The CDR3 spans 16 residues. Here the CDR3 reads CATSRVSGRYSYEQYF. CDR3 in DNA: TGTGCCACCAGCAGAGTGAGCGGGAGGTACTCCTACGAGCAGTACTTC.

The chain combines TRBV2 with TRBJ2-7, with D unresolved. The CDR3 loop spans 13 amino acids. V lost 1 base and J 1 base, leaving 5 bases between the germline ends. Germline V lookup: CDR1 SNHLY, CDR2 FYNNEI. The CDR3 reads CASSEVASYEQYV. The CDR3 DNA reads TGTGCCAGCAGTGAAGTTGCATCCTACGAGCAGTACGTC.

The chain employs TRBV19 and TRBJ2-1, with TRBD2 matching over 7 bases. Looked up from germline, CDR1 is LNHDA and CDR2 is SQIVND (reference sequence). The CDR3 covers 15 residues. V gave up 5 bases and J gave up 4 bases; unmatched junction bases: 8. In nucleotides, the CDR3 is TGTGCCAGTAGTTTGGTAGCGGGCACGTACAATGAGCAGTTCTTC. It codes for CASSLVAGTYNEQFF. The full variable domain, in which reference TRBV19 and TRBJ2-1 provide the parts outside the CDR3, is DGGITQSPKYLFRKEGQNVTLSCEQNLNHDAMYWYRQDPGQGLRLIYYSQIVNDFQKGDIAEGYSVSREKKESFPLTVTSAQKNPTAFYLCASSLVAGTYNEQFFGPGTRLTVL.

A single count supports this clone. The V and J genes are TRBV5-4 and TRBJ2-5; the match to TRBD2 covers 10 bases. This CDR3 spans 16 amino acids. Germline CDR1 is SGHNT and CDR2 is YYREEE (reference sequence). V trimming: 3 bases; J trimming: 5 bases; junction bases outside the gene matches: 10. Here the CDR3 DNA reads TGTGCCAGCAGCTCCCTAAAGCGGGGGGGCAAGGAGACCCAGTACTTC. This sequence encodes CASSSLKRGGKETQYF. Supplemented by reference TRBV5-4 and TRBJ2-5, the full variable domain reads ETGVTQSPTHLIKTRGQQVTLRCSSQSGHNTVSWYQQALGQGPQFIFQYYREEENGRGNFPPRFSGLQFPNYSSELNVNALELDDSALYLCASSSLKRGGKETQYFGPGTRLLVL.